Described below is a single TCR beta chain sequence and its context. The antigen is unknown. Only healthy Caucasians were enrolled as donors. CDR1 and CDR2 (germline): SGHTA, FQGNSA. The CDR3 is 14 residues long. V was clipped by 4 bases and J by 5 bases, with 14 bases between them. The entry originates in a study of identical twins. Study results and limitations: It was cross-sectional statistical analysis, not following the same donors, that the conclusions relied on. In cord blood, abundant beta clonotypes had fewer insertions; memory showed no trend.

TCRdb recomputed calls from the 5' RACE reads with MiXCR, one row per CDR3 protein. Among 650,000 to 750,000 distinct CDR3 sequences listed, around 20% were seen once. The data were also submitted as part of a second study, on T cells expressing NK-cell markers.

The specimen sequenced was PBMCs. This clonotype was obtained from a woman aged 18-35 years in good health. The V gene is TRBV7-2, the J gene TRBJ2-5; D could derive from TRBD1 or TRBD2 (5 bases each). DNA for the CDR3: TGTGCCAGCAGCTCGACCCGACAGCGGGAGACCCAGTACTTC. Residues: CASSSTRQRETQYF.